Listed below are T cell receptor beta chains from one sample, sequenced in a study of post-analysis software for immune sequencing data. TCRdb redid the calling of the PCR reads with MiXCR, one entry per CDR3 protein. The sample yields fewer than 600,000 distinct CDR3 sequences, approximately 45% seen once. The sample consisted of blood. Source of these receptors: a girl under 18 with multiple sclerosis. The CDR3 runs from the conserved cysteine through the conserved F or W. Fields, in order: clone size, D gene, J gene, V gene, CDR3 DNA, CDR3 protein. D genes are given only for firm matches. Only part of the rows carry a size: once, few, many, or a class if the clone is expanded.

size: .; D: .; J: TRBJ2-7; V: TRBV7-2; DNA: TGTGCCAGCAGCCCGAACCGCTACGAGCAGTACTTC; CDR3: CASSPNRYEQYF
size: few; D: .; J: TRBJ2-5; V: TRBV10-3; DNA: TGTGCCATCAGGGGGACCGAACAAGAGACCCAGTACTTC; CDR3: CAIRGTEQETQYF
size: many; D: .; J: TRBJ2-5; V: TRBV28; DNA: TGTGCCAGCAGTTTGTCGCCTCGGAGTACGGAGACCCAGTACTTC; CDR3: CASSLSPRSTETQYF
size: .; D: .; J: TRBJ1-4; V: TRBV6-5; DNA: TGTGCCAGCAGTTACCTTGATGGGGAAAAACTGTTTTTT; CDR3: CASSYLDGEKLFF
size: .; D: TRBD1; J: TRBJ1-6; V: TRBV20-1; DNA: TGCAGTGCTTCGAAGACAGGGTTAAGCTCACCCCTCCACTTT; CDR3: CSASKTGLSSPLHF
size: .; D: .; J: TRBJ2-1; V: TRBV4-1; DNA: TGCGCCAGCAGCCACCTCTCTAGCAGCTACAATGAGCAGTTCTTC; CDR3: CASSHLSSSYNEQFF
size: .; D: TRBD1; J: TRBJ2-3; V: TRBV13; DNA: TGTGCCAGCAGCTTGGACAGGGCCTTAGATACGCAGTATTTT; CDR3: CASSLDRALDTQYF
size: .; D: .; J: TRBJ2-5; V: TRBV27; DNA: TGTGCCAGCAGTTACTCCAACCAAGAGACCCAGTACTTC; CDR3: CASSYSNQETQYF
size: .; D: TRBD2; J: TRBJ2-7; V: TRBV5-1; DNA: TGCGCCAGCAGCTTGGCCGGGGGGGAGGGCCTAAACTACGAGCAGTACTTC; CDR3: CASSLAGGEGLNYEQYF
size: few; D: .; J: TRBJ2-3; V: TRBV20-1; DNA: TGCAGTGCTAAAAGGGGGGGCTCCGCCACAGATACGCAGTATTTT; CDR3: CSAKRGGSATDTQYF
size: .; D: .; J: TRBJ2-1; V: TRBV2; DNA: TGTGCCAGCAGTGACAGGTACGATGAGCAGTTCTTC; CDR3: CASSDRYDEQFF
size: .; D: .; J: TRBJ2-5; V: TRBV20-1; DNA: TGCAGTGCTAGATCCGGTCAAGAGACCCAGTACTTC; CDR3: CSARSGQETQYF
size: .; D: .; J: TRBJ2-7; V: TRBV2; DNA: TGTGCCAGCGCGCCCAGGGGGGCCATCATCTACGAGCAGTACTTC; CDR3: CASAPRGAIIYEQYF
size: .; D: TRBD1; J: TRBJ2-7; V: TRBV5-1; DNA: TGCGCCACCCGGCGGGACAGGGACTACGAGCAGTACTTC; CDR3: CATRRDRDYEQYF
size: .; D: .; J: TRBJ2-5; V: TRBV7-9; DNA: TGTGCCAGCAGCCCTGACGCATACCAAGAGACCCAGTACTTC; CDR3: CASSPDAYQETQYF
size: few; D: .; J: TRBJ2-4; V: TRBV4-2; DNA: TGTGCCAGCAGGGGGACGAACTGGGCTGCCCCCGGCATTCAGTACTTC; CDR3: CASRGTNWAAPGIQYF
size: few; D: .; J: TRBJ1-2; V: TRBV20-1; DNA: TGCAGTGCTAGAGATTCTGCCAGTAACTATGGCTACACCTTC; CDR3: CSARDSASNYGYTF
size: few; D: TRBD2; J: TRBJ2-1; V: TRBV24-1; DNA: TGTGCCACCTCAGGGGCTAGCGGGAGTGTAAATGAGCAGTTCTTC; CDR3: CATSGASGSVNEQFF
size: few; D: TRBD2; J: TRBJ2-5; V: TRBV20-1; DNA: TGCAGTGCTAGAGATTATGCAGCGGGAGGGCCGAGGGAGACCCAGTACTTC; CDR3: CSARDYAAGGPRETQYF
size: .; D: TRBD2; J: TRBJ2-5; V: TRBV5-1; DNA: TGCGCCAGCAGCTTGTTACTAGCGGGGAACGATGAGCAGTACTTC; CDR3: CASSLLLAGNDEQYF
size: .; D: .; J: TRBJ2-2; V: TRBV5-1; DNA: TGCGCCAGCAGCTTGGCAGGGGTGGAGAACGCCGGGGAGCTGTTTTTT; CDR3: CASSLAGVENAGELFF
size: .; D: TRBD2; J: TRBJ2-1; V: TRBV18; DNA: TGTGCCAGCTCACCCAGCGGGAGGACTAATGAGCAGTTCTTC; CDR3: CASSPSGRTNEQFF
size: .; D: .; J: TRBJ1-1; V: TRBV29-1; DNA: TGCAGCGTCGGAAAGACGGGAAGTAACACTGAAGCTTTCTTT; CDR3: CSVGKTGSNTEAFF
size: few; D: TRBD2; J: TRBJ2-7; V: TRBV29-1; DNA: TGCAGCGTTGGGACTAGCGGAACCTACGAGCAGTACTTC; CDR3: CSVGTSGTYEQYF
size: .; D: .; J: TRBJ1-2; V: TRBV20-1; DNA: TGCAGTGCCATACGGACCGAGGCTAACTATGGCTACACCTTC; CDR3: CSAIRTEANYGYTF
size: .; D: .; J: TRBJ2-1; V: TRBV12-3/TRBV12-4; DNA: TGTGCCAGCAGTTTCGGCGCAAGGGGGAAGCAGTTCTTC; CDR3: CASSFGARGKQFF
size: .; D: TRBD2; J: TRBJ2-7; V: TRBV12-3/TRBV12-4; DNA: TGTGCCAGCAGTATTAATAGCGGGAGTTGGGACGAGCAGTACTTC; CDR3: CASSINSGSWDEQYF
size: .; D: TRBD2; J: TRBJ2-1; V: TRBV10-3; DNA: TGTGCCATCAGTGAGTCCACTAGCGGGGACAATGAGCAGTTCTTC; CDR3: CAISESTSGDNEQFF
size: once; D: .; J: TRBJ1-1; V: TRBV6-5; DNA: TGTGCCAGCAGTTACTCGCGAGCTACGACAGGTCGGAACACTGAAGCTTTCTTT; CDR3: CASSYSRATTGRNTEAFF
size: .; D: .; J: TRBJ1-5; V: TRBV12-3/TRBV12-4; DNA: TGTGCCAGCAGTTTGGGGAAAATAGCAGGGAGCAATCAGCCCCAGCATTTT; CDR3: CASSLGKIAGSNQPQHF
size: .; D: .; J: TRBJ2-5; V: TRBV7-8; DNA: TGTGCCAGCAGCTTACAGGAGGAGCTCCGGTCAGAGACCCAGTACTTC; CDR3: CASSLQEELRSETQYF
size: few; D: TRBD1; J: TRBJ1-2; V: TRBV4-1; DNA: TGCGCCAGCAGCCAGTACAGGGGATCGGGCTACACCTTC; CDR3: CASSQYRGSGYTF
size: .; D: .; J: TRBJ2-1; V: TRBV5-8; DNA: TGTGCCAGCAGGCATGACTTTACCAATGAGCAGTTCTTC; CDR3: CASRHDFTNEQFF
size: few; D: TRBD2; J: TRBJ2-5; V: TRBV11-2; DNA: TGTGCCAGCAGCTTAAGTACTAGCGGGAGTCGAGGAGAGACCCAGTACTTC; CDR3: CASSLSTSGSRGETQYF
size: .; D: TRBD2; J: TRBJ2-7; V: TRBV7-9; DNA: TGTGCCAGCAGCACGACTAGCGGGGCTTACGAGCAGTACTTC; CDR3: CASSTTSGAYEQYF
size: few; D: .; J: TRBJ2-6; V: TRBV4-1; DNA: TGCGCCAGCAGCCAAGGGCACAGGGATTTCTCTGGGGCCAACGTCCTGACTTTC; CDR3: CASSQGHRDFSGANVLTF
size: few; D: TRBD1; J: TRBJ2-5; V: TRBV7-6; DNA: TGTGCCAGCAGCGAGGAACAGGGGTGGTGGGAGACCCAGTACTTC; CDR3: CASSEEQGWWETQYF
size: .; D: TRBD2; J: TRBJ2-7; V: TRBV29-1; DNA: TGCAGCGCGACGGGAGGGGAGAGCTCCTACGAGCAGTACTTC; CDR3: CSATGGESSYEQYF
size: few; D: .; J: TRBJ2-7; V: TRBV6-1; DNA: TGTGCCAGCCAACAGGGCTACGAGCAGTACTTC; CDR3: CASQQGYEQYF
size: few; D: .; J: TRBJ1-5; V: TRBV27; DNA: TGTGCCAGCAGTCAGATCACAGGGATGTTTAGCAATCAGCCCCAGCATTTT; CDR3: CASSQITGMFSNQPQHF
size: many; D: .; J: TRBJ2-7; V: TRBV12-3/TRBV12-4; DNA: TGTGCCAGCAGTTTTCAGAGCTCCTACGAGCAGTACTTC; CDR3: CASSFQSSYEQYF
size: few; D: TRBD1; J: TRBJ1-1; V: TRBV12-3/TRBV12-4; DNA: TGTGCCAGCAGCGGGACAGGGTTTGGGAACACTGAAGCTTTCTTT; CDR3: CASSGTGFGNTEAFF
size: .; D: .; J: TRBJ1-1; V: TRBV29-1; DNA: TGCAGCGTTGAGCTGGCGATGAACACTGAAGCTTTCTTT; CDR3: CSVELAMNTEAFF
size: .; D: .; J: TRBJ2-5; V: TRBV7-9; DNA: TGTGCCACGGCGGAACGGGGGAGGTTTCCAGAGACCCAGTACTTC; CDR3: CATAERGRFPETQYF
size: .; D: TRBD1; J: TRBJ2-5; V: TRBV20-1; DNA: TGCAGTGCCCTCCAGGGGGCGGAAGAGGAGACCCAGTACTTC; CDR3: CSALQGAEEETQYF
size: .; D: TRBD2; J: TRBJ2-1; V: TRBV7-9; DNA: TGTGCCAGCATTCTAGCGGGAGTCTACAATGAGCAGTTCTTC; CDR3: CASILAGVYNEQFF
size: few; D: .; J: TRBJ2-5; V: TRBV28; DNA: TGTGCCAGCAGTTCACCAACTAGAGAGACCCAGTACTTC; CDR3: CASSSPTRETQYF
size: .; D: .; J: TRBJ1-5; V: TRBV7-2; DNA: TGTGCCAGCAGCTTAGTGGTTGGGAGGCCGCAGCCCCAGCATTTT; CDR3: CASSLVVGRPQPQHF